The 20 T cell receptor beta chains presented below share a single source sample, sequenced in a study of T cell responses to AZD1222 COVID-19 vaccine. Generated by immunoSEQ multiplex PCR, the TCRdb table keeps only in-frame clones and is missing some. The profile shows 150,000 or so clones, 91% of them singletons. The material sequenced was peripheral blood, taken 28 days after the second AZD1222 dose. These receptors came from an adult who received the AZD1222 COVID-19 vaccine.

The CDR3 spells CASSPLGALYNSPLHF. The CDR3, as DNA: TGTGCCAGCTCACCGTTGGGAGCGCTCTATAATTCACCCCTCCACTTT. The rearrangement uses TRBV18 and TRBJ1-6; unclear D gene. There are 16 residues in the CDR3. With 3 bases removed from V and 3 bases from J, the gap between germline ends came to 12 bases. Germline V lookup: CDR1 KGHSH, CDR2 LQKENI.

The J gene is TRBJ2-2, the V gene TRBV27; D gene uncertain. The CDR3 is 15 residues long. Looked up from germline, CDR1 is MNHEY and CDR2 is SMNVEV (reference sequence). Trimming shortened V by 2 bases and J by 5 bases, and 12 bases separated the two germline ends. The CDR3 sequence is CASSLMALRTGELFF. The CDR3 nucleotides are TGTGCCAGCAGTTTAATGGCCTTGAGGACCGGGGAGCTGTTTTTT.

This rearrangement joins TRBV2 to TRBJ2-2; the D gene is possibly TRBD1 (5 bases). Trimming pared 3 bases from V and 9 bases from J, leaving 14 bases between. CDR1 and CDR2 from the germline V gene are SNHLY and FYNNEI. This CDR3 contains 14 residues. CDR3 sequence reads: CASSEQGPTRELFF. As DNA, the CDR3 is TGTGCCAGCAGTGAGCAGGGTCCGACCCGGGAGCTGTTTTTT.

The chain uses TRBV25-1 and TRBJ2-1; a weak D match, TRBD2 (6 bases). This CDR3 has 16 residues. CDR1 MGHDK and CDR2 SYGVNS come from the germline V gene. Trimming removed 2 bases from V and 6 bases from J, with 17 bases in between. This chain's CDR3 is CASSEMGGSPFNEQFF. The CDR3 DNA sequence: TGTGCCAGCAGTGAAATGGGGGGATCCCCCTTCAATGAGCAGTTCTTC. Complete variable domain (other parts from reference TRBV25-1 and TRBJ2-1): EADIYQTPRYLVIGTGKKITLECSQTMGHDKMYWYQQDPGMELHLIHYSYGVNSTEKGDLSSESTVSRIRTEHFPLTLESARPSHTSQYLCASSEMGGSPFNEQFFGPGTRLTVL.

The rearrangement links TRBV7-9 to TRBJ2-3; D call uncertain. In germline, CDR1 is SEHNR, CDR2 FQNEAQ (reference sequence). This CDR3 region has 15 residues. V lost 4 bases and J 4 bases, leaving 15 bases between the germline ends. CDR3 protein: CASSSPGGRADTQYF. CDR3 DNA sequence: TGTGCCAGCAGCTCCCCCGGCGGTAGGGCAGATACGCAGTATTTT.

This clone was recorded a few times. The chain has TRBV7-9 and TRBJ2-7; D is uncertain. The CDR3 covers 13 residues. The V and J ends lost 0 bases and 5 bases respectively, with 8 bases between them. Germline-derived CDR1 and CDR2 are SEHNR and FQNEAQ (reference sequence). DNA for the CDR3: TGTGCCAGCAGCTTAGCTTACGTGGACGAGCAGTACTTC. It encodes CASSLAYVDEQYF.

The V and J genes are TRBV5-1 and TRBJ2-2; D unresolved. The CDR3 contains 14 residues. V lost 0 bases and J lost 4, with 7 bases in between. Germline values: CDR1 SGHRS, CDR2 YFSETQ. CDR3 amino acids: CASSLEGFTGELFF. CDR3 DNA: TGCGCCAGCAGCTTGGAAGGCTTCACCGGGGAGCTGTTTTTT.

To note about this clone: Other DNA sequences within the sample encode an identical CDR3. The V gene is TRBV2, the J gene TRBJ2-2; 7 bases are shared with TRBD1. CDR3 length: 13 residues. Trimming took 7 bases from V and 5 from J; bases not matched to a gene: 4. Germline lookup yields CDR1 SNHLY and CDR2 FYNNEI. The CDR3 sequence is CASKTGPTGELFF. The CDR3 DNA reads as TGTGCCAGCAAGACAGGGCCGACCGGGGAGCTGTTTTTT.

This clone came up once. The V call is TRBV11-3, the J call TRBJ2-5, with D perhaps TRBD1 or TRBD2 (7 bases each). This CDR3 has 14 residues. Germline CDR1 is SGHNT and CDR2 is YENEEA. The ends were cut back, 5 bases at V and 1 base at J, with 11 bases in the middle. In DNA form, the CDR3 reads TGTGCCAGCAGCCTCAGGGGGGGCCAAGAGACCCAGTACTTC. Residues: CASSLRGGQETQYF.

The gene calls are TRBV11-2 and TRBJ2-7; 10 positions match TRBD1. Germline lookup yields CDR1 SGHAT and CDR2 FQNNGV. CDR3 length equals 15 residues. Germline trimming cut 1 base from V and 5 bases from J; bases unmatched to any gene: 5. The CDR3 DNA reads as TGTGCCAGCAGCTTAGGCCGGGACAGGGGAAACGAGCAGTACTTC. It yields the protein CASSLGRDRGNEQYF.

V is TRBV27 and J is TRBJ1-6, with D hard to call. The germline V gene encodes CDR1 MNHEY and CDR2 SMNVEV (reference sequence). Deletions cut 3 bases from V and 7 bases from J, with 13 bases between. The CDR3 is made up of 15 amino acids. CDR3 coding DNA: TGTGCCAGCAGTTTTATCACAGTGGTAAATTCACCCCTCCACTTT. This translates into CASSFITVVNSPLHF.

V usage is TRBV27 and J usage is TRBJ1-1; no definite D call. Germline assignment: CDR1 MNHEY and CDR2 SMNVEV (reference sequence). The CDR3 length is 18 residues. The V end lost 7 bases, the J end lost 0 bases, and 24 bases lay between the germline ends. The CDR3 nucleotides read TGTGCCAGCACCCTGAGGCAGATAACAGACGGACTGAACACTGAAGCTTTCTTT. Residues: CASTLRQITDGLNTEAFF.

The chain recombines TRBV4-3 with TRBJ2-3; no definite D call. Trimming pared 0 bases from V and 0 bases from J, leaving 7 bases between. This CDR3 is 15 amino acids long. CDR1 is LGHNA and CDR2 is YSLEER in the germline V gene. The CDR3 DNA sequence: TGCGCCAGCAGCCAAGATAAACGTAGCACAGATACGCAGTATTTT. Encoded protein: CASSQDKRSTDTQYF.

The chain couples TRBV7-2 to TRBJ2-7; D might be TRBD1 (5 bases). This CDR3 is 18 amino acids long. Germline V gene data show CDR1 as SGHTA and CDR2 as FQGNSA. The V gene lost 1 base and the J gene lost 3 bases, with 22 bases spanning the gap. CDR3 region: CASSLESSRWQGGYEQYF. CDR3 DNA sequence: TGTGCCAGCAGCTTAGAATCCTCTCGTTGGCAGGGTGGCTACGAGCAGTACTTC.

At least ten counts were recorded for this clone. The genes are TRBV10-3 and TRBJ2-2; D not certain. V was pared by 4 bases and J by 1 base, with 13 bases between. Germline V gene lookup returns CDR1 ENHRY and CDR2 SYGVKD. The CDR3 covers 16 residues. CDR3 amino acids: CAISGWETENTGELFF. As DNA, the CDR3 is TGTGCCATCAGTGGGTGGGAAACGGAGAACACCGGGGAGCTGTTTTTT.

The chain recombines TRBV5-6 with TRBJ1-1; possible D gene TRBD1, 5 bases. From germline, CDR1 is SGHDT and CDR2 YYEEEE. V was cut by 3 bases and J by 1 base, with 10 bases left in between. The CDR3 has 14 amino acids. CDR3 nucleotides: TGTGCCAGCAGCTGGGGCCGGGGGAACACTGAAGCTTTCTTT. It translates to CASSWGRGNTEAFF. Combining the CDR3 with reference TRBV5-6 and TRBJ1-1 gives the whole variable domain DAGVTQSPTHLIKTRGQQVTLRCSPKSGHDTVSWYQQALGQGPQFIFQYYEEEERQRGNFPDRFSGHQFPNYSSELNVNALLLGDSALYLCASSWGRGNTEAFFGQGTRLTVV.

The CDR3 bases are TGTGCCAGCAGCTTTCATCCGGGAAGCAATCAGCCCCAGCATTTT. It codes for CASSFHPGSNQPQHF. The V and J genes are TRBV7-2 and TRBJ1-5; no clear D. This CDR3 is built from 15 residues. Germline V lookup: CDR1 SGHTA, CDR2 FQGNSA. Trimming removed 3 bases from V and 1 base from J, with 10 bases in between.

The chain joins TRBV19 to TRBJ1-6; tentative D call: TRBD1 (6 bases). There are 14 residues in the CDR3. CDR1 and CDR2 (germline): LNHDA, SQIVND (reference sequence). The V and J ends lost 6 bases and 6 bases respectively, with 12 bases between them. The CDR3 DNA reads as TGTGCCAGTAGAGGAACAGGGCGTAATTCACCCCTCCACTTT. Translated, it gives CASRGTGRNSPLHF.

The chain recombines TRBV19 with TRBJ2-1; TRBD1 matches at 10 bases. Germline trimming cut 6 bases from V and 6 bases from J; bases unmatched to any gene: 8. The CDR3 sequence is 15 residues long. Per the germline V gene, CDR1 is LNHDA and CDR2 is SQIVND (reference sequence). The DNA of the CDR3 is TGTGCCAGTAGAAACGGACAGGGGGAACTCAATGAGCAGTTCTTC. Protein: CASRNGQGELNEQFF.

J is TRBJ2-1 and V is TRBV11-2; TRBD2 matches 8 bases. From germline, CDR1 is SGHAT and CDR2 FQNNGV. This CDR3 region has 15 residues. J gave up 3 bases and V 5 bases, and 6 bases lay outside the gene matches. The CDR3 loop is CASSPGTSNYNEQFF. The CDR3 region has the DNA TGTGCCAGCAGCCCAGGGACTAGTAACTACAATGAGCAGTTCTTC.